This entry lists 26 T cell receptor beta chains sequenced from one sample in a study of immune reconstitution after stem cell transplant in scleroderma. One entry per CDR3 protein, called by TCRdb with MiXCR from the RT-PCR reads. The table includes 800 to 900 distinct CDR3 sequences, about a tenth detected once. Specimen collection occurred before or after autologous hematopoietic stem cell transplantation (not recorded which). These receptors were collected from a male donor with systemic sclerosis.

By sample share, this clonotype is large. The V call is TRBV20-1, the J call TRBJ1-1, with D perhaps matching TRBD1 (5 bases). V was pared by 8 bases and J by 3 bases, with 16 bases between. This CDR3 contains 13 residues. Germline lookup yields CDR1 DFQATT and CDR2 SNEGSKA (reference sequence). In nucleotides, the CDR3 is TGCAGTAAGTTGACAGTCAGGGACACTGAAGCTTTCTTT. Translation gives CSKLTVRDTEAFF.

In its sample, this clonotype is medium-sized. The chain uses TRBV7-8 and TRBJ1-6; 7 positions agree with TRBD1. The CDR3 is 14 amino acids. Per germline, CDR1 SGHVS and CDR2 FQNEAQ. The junction had 3 bases not matched to a gene; V was cut back by 6 bases and J by 4 bases. The CDR3 here is CASRPGQYNSPLHF. CDR3 in DNA: TGTGCCAGCAGACCGGGACAGTATAATTCACCCCTCCACTTT. The full variable domain, its missing parts supplied by reference TRBV7-8 and TRBJ1-6, is GAGVSQSPRYKVAKRGQDVALRCDPISGHVSLFWYQQALGQGPEFLTYFQNEAQLDKSGLPSDRFFAERPEGSVSTLKIQRTQQEDSAVYLCASRPGQYNSPLHFGNGTRLTVT.

This clonotype is labeled medium-sized (0.01 to 0.1%). The chain is built from TRBV5-1 and TRBJ1-2; D is uncertain. The CDR3 covers 13 residues. Between the trimmed V and J ends, which lost 0 bases and 7 bases, there was a span of 10 bases. From germline, CDR1 is SGHRS and CDR2 YFSETQ. CDR3 residues: CASSLDSVGGYTF. The DNA of the CDR3 is TGCGCCAGCAGCTTGGATTCGGTCGGTGGCTACACCTTC.

This clonotype is classed as medium-sized. The chain uses TRBV29-1 and TRBJ2-7, with a tentative D call TRBD2 (6 bases). The germline gives CDR1 SQVTM, CDR2 ANQGSEA. The CDR3 is 13 amino acids. Deletions cut 3 bases from V and 2 bases from J, with 11 bases between. CDR3 sequence reads: CSVDEGGTYEQYF. The CDR3 DNA reads as TGCAGCGTTGATGAGGGAGGAACCTACGAGCAGTACTTC.

Relative to its sample, this clonotype is medium-sized. This rearrangement joins TRBV5-1 to TRBJ1-2, with D tentatively TRBD1 (5 bases). The germline V and J ends were trimmed by 0 bases and 5 bases, with 17 bases remaining between them. The CDR3 runs to 16 residues. The germline gives CDR1 SGHRS, CDR2 YFSETQ. CDR3 in DNA: TGCGCCAGCAGCTTGGACGCTGCGCGGGACCAATATGGCTACACCTTC. Amino acid sequence: CASSLDAARDQYGYTF.

This clonotype is termed large. This rearrangement joins TRBV12-3 or TRBV12-4 to TRBJ1-4; D is possibly TRBD1 (5 bases). The CDR3 covers 12 residues. The ends were cut back, 6 bases at V and 8 bases at J, with 10 bases in the middle. CDR3 residues: CASRASGEKLFF. The CDR3 DNA sequence: TGTGCCAGCAGGGCCTCAGGGGAAAAACTGTTTTTT.

Regarding this clonotype: A much bigger clone sits one base away, suggesting this may be a read error. J is TRBJ1-2 and V is TRBV29-1, with D possibly TRBD1 on 5 matching bases. The CDR3 is 10 amino acids. Germline CDR1 is SQVTM and CDR2 is ANQGSEA. The DNA for the CDR3 is TGCAGCGTGGAGGGGAGAGGCTACGCCTTC. This encodes CSVEGRGYAF.

This clonotype is classed as medium-sized (0.01 to 0.1%). The chain employs TRBV5-4 and TRBJ2-1; perhaps TRBD2 as D (6 bases). The length of the CDR3 is 14 residues. Germline CDR1 is SGHNT and CDR2 is YYREEE (reference sequence). Trimming pared 5 bases from V and 5 bases from J, leaving 14 bases between. The CDR3 region has the DNA TGTGCCAGCAGTCCCACTAGCTTCGACAATGAGCAGTTCTTC. Translated: CASSPTSFDNEQFF.

By share, this clonotype counts as medium-sized. The chain couples TRBV2 to TRBJ2-1, with D possibly TRBD2 on 7 matching bases. CDR3 length equals 13 residues. The germline CDR1 and CDR2 sequences are SNHLY and FYNNEI. V was trimmed by 11 bases and J by 3 bases, leaving 14 bases between them. The CDR3 sequence: CASAGAGYNEQFF. The CDR3 DNA reads as TGTGCCTCTGCGGGGGCGGGCTACAATGAGCAGTTCTTC.

This clonotype counts as large. This sequence joins TRBV2 and TRBJ2-3; D uncertain. Between the trimmed V and J ends, which lost 8 bases and 1 base, there was a span of 19 bases. CDR3 length equals 16 residues. Germline V gives CDR1 SNHLY, CDR2 FYNNEI. CDR3 in amino acids: CASGNGEQTGTDTQYF. CDR3 bases: TGTGCCAGCGGGAATGGGGAACAGACTGGCACAGATACGCAGTATTTT.

By share, this clonotype counts as medium-sized. The chain joins TRBV29-1 to TRBJ2-7; D uncertain. Germline assignment: CDR1 SQVTM and CDR2 ANQGSEA. V gave up 6 bases and J gave up 0 bases, with 9 bases separating them. This CDR3 has 12 residues. The CDR3, as DNA: TGCAGCGTAAGCAGAGACTCCTACGAGCAGTACTTC. Protein: CSVSRDSYEQYF.

By share of the sample, this clonotype is medium-sized. The chain joins TRBV29-1 to TRBJ1-1; TRBD1 matches at 8 bases. V was pared by 3 bases and J by 0 bases, with 6 bases of the junction left unmatched. The CDR3 extends over 15 amino acids. CDR1 SQVTM and CDR2 ANQGSEA come from the germline V gene. The CDR3 DNA is TGCAGCGTTGACCGGACAGGGATTATGAACACTGAAGCTTTCTTT. Amino acid sequence: CSVDRTGIMNTEAFF.

By frequency in the sample, this clonotype is large. The chain employs TRBV19 and TRBJ2-1; tentatively, D is TRBD1 (5 bases). Germline CDR1 reads LNHDA; CDR2 reads SQIVND (reference sequence). The CDR3 consists of 15 residues. Trimming left V 3 bases short and J 0 bases short, with 9 bases between. The CDR3 nucleotides read TGTGCCAGTAGTATCGACAGAAGCTCCTACAATGAGCAGTTCTTC. Residues: CASSIDRSSYNEQFF. The complete variable domain, with remaining parts taken from reference TRBV19 and TRBJ2-1, reads DGGITQSPKYLFRKEGQNVTLSCEQNLNHDAMYWYRQDPGQGLRLIYYSQIVNDFQKGDIAEGYSVSREKKESFPLTVTSAQKNPTAFYLCASSIDRSSYNEQFFGPGTRLTVL.

This clonotype is categorized as medium-sized. The gene calls are TRBV12-3 or TRBV12-4 and TRBJ2-3; 9 bases align to TRBD2. The CDR3 sequence is 15 residues long. V shed 3 bases and J 2 bases; nucleotides not matched to a gene: 3. The CDR3: CASSFGGRDTDTQYF. The CDR3 coding sequence is TGTGCCAGCAGTTTTGGCGGGAGGGACACAGATACGCAGTATTTT.

This clonotype rates as large. The V and J genes are TRBV11-3 and TRBJ2-3; D uncertain. The germline gives CDR1 SGHNT, CDR2 YENEEA. This CDR3 has 13 residues. Between the trimmed V and J ends, which lost 6 bases and 2 bases, there was a span of 9 bases. CDR3 DNA sequence: TGTGCCAGCAGTCTGGGCCCCACAGATACGCAGTATTTT. Amino acids: CASSLGPTDTQYF.

This clonotype is medium-sized in the sample. The V call is TRBV14, the J call TRBJ2-5, with D possibly being TRBD1 (5 bases). The CDR3 consists of 16 residues. V was pared by 5 bases and J by 1 base, with 17 bases between. Germline V gene lookup returns CDR1 SGHDN and CDR2 FVKESK. In DNA form, the CDR3 reads TGTGCCAGCAGCACCCGACAGCCAGGCATCCAAGAGACCCAGTACTTC. This translates into CASSTRQPGIQETQYF.

Sample share makes this clonotype medium-sized (0.01 to 0.1%). The chain uses TRBV5-1 and TRBJ2-4, with D possibly being TRBD2 (6 bases). CDR3 length: 16 amino acids. Germline V CDR1 and CDR2: SGHRS, YFSETQ. Trimming pared 6 bases from V and 0 bases from J, leaving 16 bases between. CDR3 in amino acids: CASTLDPGGAKNIQYF. CDR3 sequence (DNA): TGCGCCAGCACCCTGGACCCCGGGGGAGCCAAAAACATTCAGTACTTC.

V and J are TRBV7-6 and TRBJ2-7, with D hard to call. Trimming took off 2 bases at V and 3 bases at J, with 8 bases between the two ends. CDR1 SGHVS and CDR2 FNYEAQ come from the germline V gene. This CDR3 spans 13 amino acids. The CDR3 sequence is CASSLSAVYEQYF. DNA for the CDR3: TGTGCCAGCAGCTTAAGTGCAGTCTACGAGCAGTACTTC.

The chain couples TRBV20-1 to TRBJ2-3; TRBD2 agrees at 10 bases. The CDR3 has 16 amino acids. The germline V gene encodes CDR1 DFQATT and CDR2 SNEGSKA (reference sequence). The trim removed 5 bases at V and 3 bases at J, leaving 11 bases unmatched. CDR3 amino acids: CSAGIPSGGRTDTQYF. CDR3 DNA: TGCAGTGCTGGCATACCTAGCGGGGGTAGAACAGATACGCAGTATTTT.

This clonotype counts as medium-sized. The chain carries TRBV7-9 and TRBJ2-1, with 8 bases lining up with TRBD1. The CDR3 contains 14 residues. Germline CDR1 SEHNR, CDR2 FQNEAQ (reference sequence). Trimming removed 3 bases from V and 6 bases from J; junction bases left unmatched: 4. This CDR3 is CASSFLTGGNEQFF. CDR3 sequence (DNA): TGTGCCAGCAGCTTCCTAACAGGGGGCAATGAGCAGTTCTTC.

Judged by abundance, this clonotype is large (0.1 to 1%). J is TRBJ2-1 and V is TRBV7-2; 11 bases map to TRBD2. V shed 5 bases and J 9 bases; nucleotides not matched to a gene: 6. Germline values: CDR1 SGHTA, CDR2 FQGNSA. CDR3 length: 14 amino acids. In DNA form, the CDR3 reads TGTGCCAGCAGCCGATCCGGGACTAGCGGTGAGCAGTTCTTC. Translation gives CASSRSGTSGEQFF.

This clonotype counts as medium-sized. The gene calls are TRBV7-7 and TRBJ2-2; 9 bases align to TRBD2. The CDR3 runs to 15 residues. The V segment lost 4 bases and the J segment 4 bases; nucleotides outside the gene matches: 4. Looked up from germline, CDR1 is SSHAT and CDR2 is FNYEAQ (reference sequence). The CDR3 loop is CASSYTSGRTGELFF. The DNA for the CDR3 is TGTGCCAGCAGCTACACTAGCGGGCGCACCGGGGAGCTGTTTTTT.

This clonotype is medium-sized (0.01 to 0.1%) by share. The V and J genes are TRBV5-1 and TRBJ2-3; 8 bases are shared with TRBD2. V was pared by 4 bases and J by 1 base, with 14 bases of the junction left unmatched. Germline V gives CDR1 SGHRS, CDR2 YFSETQ. This CDR3 comprises 18 residues. The CDR3 region is CASSLRIAGSLGTDTQYF. CDR3 DNA sequence: TGCGCCAGCAGCCTCAGGATAGCGGGGTCTCTGGGCACAGATACGCAGTATTTT.

This clonotype is termed large. The chain combines TRBV20-1 with TRBJ1-2; perhaps TRBD1 as D (5 bases). The CDR3 loop spans 14 amino acids. V lost 5 bases and J 2 bases, leaving 15 bases between the germline ends. The germline V gene has CDR1 DFQATT and CDR2 SNEGSKA (reference sequence). CDR3 sequence: CSAFVTGVNYGYTF. CDR3 DNA sequence: TGCAGTGCTTTTGTCACGGGGGTAAACTATGGCTACACCTTC.

Relative to its sample, this clonotype is medium-sized. The chain uses TRBV29-1 and TRBJ2-5; D not certain. This CDR3 is built from 12 residues. Germline V CDR1 and CDR2: SQVTM, ANQGSEA. V dropped 6 bases and J dropped 4 bases, with 12 bases sitting between them. The CDR3 loop is CSVATVLETQYF. CDR3 sequence (DNA): TGCAGCGTCGCCACGGTACTAGAGACCCAGTACTTC.

This clonotype is labeled as medium-sized (0.01 to 0.1%). The rearrangement links TRBV27 to TRBJ2-2; the D gene is possibly TRBD2 (5 bases). The V gene's germline CDR1 is MNHEY and CDR2 SMNVEV (reference sequence). CDR3 length: 16 amino acids. V shed 2 bases and J shed 4 bases, with 14 bases lying between them. For the CDR3, the DNA is TGTGCCAGCAGTTTACTTTGGGGAGCGGTCACCGGGGAGCTGTTTTTT. Translation: CASSLLWGAVTGELFF.